These 4 T cell receptor beta chains came from one sample sequenced in a study of control samples from healthy donors and cancer patients. Clones were read by immunoSEQ multiplex PCR, and TCRdb kept only the in-frame ones, dropping some. The table includes about 160,000 clones, over 90% detected once. Sequencing was performed on blood. These receptors all come from a woman under 40 in good health.

The chain combines TRBV5-4 with TRBJ2-7; either TRBD1 or TRBD2 may fit D (5 bases each). The germline V gene has CDR1 SGHNT and CDR2 YYREEE (reference sequence). V lost 5 bases and J lost 3, with 15 bases in between. The CDR3 has 14 residues. CDR3 residues: CASRRWGTDYEQYF. The DNA of the CDR3 is TGTGCCAGCAGACGGTGGGGGACCGACTACGAGCAGTACTTC.

The chain uses TRBV5-1 and TRBJ2-7; perhaps TRBD2 as D (6 bases). Germline values: CDR1 SGHRS, CDR2 YFSETQ. The CDR3 length is 15 residues. Trimming stripped 0 bases from V and 0 bases from J, with 10 bases between. CDR3 region: CASSLGGATSYEQYF. The CDR3 DNA reads as TGCGCCAGCAGCTTGGGCGGGGCAACCTCCTACGAGCAGTACTTC.

The chain recombines TRBV7-8 with TRBJ2-7; 7 nucleotides line up with TRBD1. V lost 5 bases to trimming and J lost 4 bases; unmatched junction nucleotides: 8. Germline loops: CDR1 SGHVS, CDR2 FQNEAQ. This CDR3 spans 14 amino acids. The CDR3 nucleotides read TGTGCCAGCAGCGTTAACCGGGACAGTTACGAGCAGTACTTC. This gives the protein CASSVNRDSYEQYF.

J is TRBJ2-2 and V is TRBV7-9; a possible D gene is TRBD2 (5 bases). The CDR3 length is 16 residues. Germline V CDR1 and CDR2: SEHNR, FQNEAQ (reference sequence). Trimming took off 5 bases at V and 5 bases at J, with 18 bases between the two ends. CDR3 amino acids: CASSPSGVGLTGELFF. The DNA of the CDR3 is TGTGCCAGCAGCCCCTCCGGGGTTGGACTTACCGGGGAGCTGTTTTTT.